The present T cell receptor (beta chain) was sequenced within a study of blood T cells in healthy people across ages. The CDR3 has 15 amino acids. Germline CDR1 SEHNR, CDR2 FQNEAQ (reference sequence). J gave up 4 bases and V 5 bases, and 7 bases lay outside the gene matches. This clonotype has just a few counts. Using a J-beta primer mix together with a sample-barcoded 5' primer, a second PCR was run for roughly 7 to 12 cycles. TCRdb re-called the 5' RACE reads with MiXCR, one entry per CDR3 protein. The repertoire holds roughly 1,000,000 distinct CDR3 sequences, approximately 25% seen once, with less than 0.75% in the top ten. The same data also contributed to another study, on T cells of mothers and their children.

The TCR comes from a girl aged 2-10 years in good health. V usage is TRBV7-9 and J usage is TRBJ2-2, with 7 bases matching TRBD1. The material sequenced was blood. The CDR3 protein is CASSPATGFTGELFF. In DNA form, the CDR3 reads TGTGCCAGCAGCCCCGCGACAGGGTTCACCGGGGAGCTGTTTTTT. The full variable domain, in which reference TRBV7-9 and TRBJ2-2 provide the parts outside the CDR3, is DTGVSQNPRHKITKRGQNVTFRCDPISEHNRLYWYRQTLGQGPEFLTYFQNEAQLEKSRLLSDRFSAERPKGSFSTLEIQRTEQGDSAMYLCASSPATGFTGELFFGEGSRLTVL.